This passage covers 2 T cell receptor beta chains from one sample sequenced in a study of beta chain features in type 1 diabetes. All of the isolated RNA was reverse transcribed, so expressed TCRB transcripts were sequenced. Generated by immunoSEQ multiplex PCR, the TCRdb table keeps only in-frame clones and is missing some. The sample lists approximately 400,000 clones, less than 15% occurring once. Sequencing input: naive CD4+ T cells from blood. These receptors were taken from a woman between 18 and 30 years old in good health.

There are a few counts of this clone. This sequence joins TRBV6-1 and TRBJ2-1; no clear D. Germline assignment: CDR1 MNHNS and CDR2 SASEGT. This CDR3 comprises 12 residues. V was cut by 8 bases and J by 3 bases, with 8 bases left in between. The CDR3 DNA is TGTGCCAGCTATCAGGACTACAATGAGCAGTTCTTC. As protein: CASYQDYNEQFF.

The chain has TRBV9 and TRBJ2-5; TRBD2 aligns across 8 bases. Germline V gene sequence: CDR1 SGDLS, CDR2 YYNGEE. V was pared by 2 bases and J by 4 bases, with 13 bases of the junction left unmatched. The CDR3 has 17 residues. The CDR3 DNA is TGTGCCAGCAGCGTGACGGGAGGACACCGGGGGGGAGAGACCCAGTACTTC. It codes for CASSVTGGHRGGETQYF.